A selection of T cell receptor beta chains follows, all from one sample in a study of blood T cell repertoires in COVID-19. The protocol was immunoSEQ multiplex PCR, while the TCRdb copy is restricted to in-frame clones and leaves out a portion. The data contain under 80,000 clones, around four fifths of them seen just once; the ten biggest clones take up roughly 5.5%. Sequenced sample: peripheral blood. The receptors were gathered from a man between 65 and 80 years old with acute or convalescent COVID-19. The CDR3 runs from the conserved cysteine through the conserved F or W. The D gene is left open where the match is weak. Clone size is not always given. Where it is, it says once, few, many or a class for expanded clones.

TGTGCCAGCATGAGGGGGCCTCCAGTAAGTATGAATGAGCAGTTCTTC,CASMRGPPVSMNEQFF,TRBJ2-1,16,few,TRBV2,TRBD1
TGTGCCAGCAGCATCCTCAAGGCTAGCGGTTACAATGAGCAGTTCTTC,CASSILKASGYNEQFF,TRBJ2-1,16,NA,TRBV11-1,TRBD2
TGCAGCGTTGAGACGACTTCGCGCGGGGTCAATTCCTACGAGCAGTACTTC,CSVETTSRGVNSYEQYF,TRBJ2-7,17,NA,TRBV29-1,NA
TGTGCCATCAGCTCCGGGACAGGGGAGCGAGAGACCCAGTACTTC,CAISSGTGERETQYF,TRBJ2-5,15,NA,TRBV10-3,TRBD1
TGTGCCAGCGTCGACTCAAAAGAGACCCAGTACTTC,CASVDSKETQYF,TRBJ2-5,12,NA,TRBV28,NA
TGCAGCGTGGGGGACAGGGTGGTCACTGAAGCTTTCTTT,CSVGDRVVTEAFF,TRBJ1-1,13,NA,TRBV29-1,TRBD1
TGTGCCAGCAGCCTAGGGGGCCTCATCTATGGCTACACCTTC,CASSLGGLIYGYTF,TRBJ1-2,14,NA,TRBV7-8,TRBD1
TGCGCCAGCAGCCAAGACAGGGGGAGGAATCAGCCCCAGCATTTT,CASSQDRGRNQPQHF,TRBJ1-5,15,NA,TRBV4-1,TRBD1
TGTGCCAGCAGCTTAGGTGGCAGCGGGAGAGCAACGCAGTATTTT,CASSLGGSGRATQYF,TRBJ2-3,15,NA,TRBV7-2,TRBD2
TGTGCCAGCAGCATATATGCACAGGGGGGTTCCGAAAAACTGTTTTTT,CASSIYAQGGSEKLFF,TRBJ1-4,16,NA,TRBV5-4,TRBD1
TGTGCCAGCAGCCCGTTTTGGGCCTCTGAAGCTTTCTTT,CASSPFWASEAFF,TRBJ1-1,13,NA,TRBV6-6,NA
TGTGCCAGCAGCTATCAGGGCGTGGATGGCTACACCTTC,CASSYQGVDGYTF,TRBJ1-2,13,once,TRBV12-3/TRBV12-4,NA
TGCGCCAGCAGCCACAGGACAGGGGACAATGAGCAGTTCTTC,CASSHRTGDNEQFF,TRBJ2-1,14,NA,TRBV5-1,TRBD1
TGTGCCAGCAGTCCCCGGACAGGGAGGTATGGCTACACCTTC,CASSPRTGRYGYTF,TRBJ1-2,14,NA,TRBV27,TRBD1
TGTGCCAGCAGTGACGGCAGGGAGGGACAGCCCCAGCATTTT,CASSDGREGQPQHF,TRBJ1-5,14,few,TRBV6-4,NA
TGTGCCAGCAGTGAAGTTCCAGGTCTCTACGAGCAGTACTTC,CASSEVPGLYEQYF,TRBJ2-7,14,NA,TRBV2,NA
TGTGCCAGCAGTCCCCCTAGCGGCGGGAGGGAGACCCAGTACTTC,CASSPPSGGRETQYF,TRBJ2-5,15,NA,TRBV2,TRBD2
TGTGCCAGCAGTATGAGATCCGAGGCAGATACGCAGTATTTT,CASSMRSEADTQYF,TRBJ2-3,14,NA,TRBV2,NA
TGTGCCAGCAGCCTGGGGGGCCTAGAGACCCAGTACTTC,CASSLGGLETQYF,TRBJ2-5,13,NA,TRBV5-4,NA
TGTGCCAGCAGCTTACTTAGCGGAGAGACCCAGTACTTC,CASSLLSGETQYF,TRBJ2-5,13,NA,TRBV7-9,NA
TGTGCCAGTAGTATAGAGGGGAGGGAGACCCAGTACTTC,CASSIEGRETQYF,TRBJ2-5,13,NA,TRBV19,NA
TGTGCCAGCAGCTCGAGAACAGGGGGCGGTCACACCGGGGAGCTGTTTTTT,CASSSRTGGGHTGELFF,TRBJ2-2,17,NA,TRBV7-8,TRBD1
TGCGCCAGCAGCTTTCCCGGGACTAGCGGGGGGAACACCGGGGAGCTGTTTTTT,CASSFPGTSGGNTGELFF,TRBJ2-2,18,NA,TRBV5-1,TRBD2
TGTGCCAGTTCAGGACAGATTAACTATGGCTACACCTTC,CASSGQINYGYTF,TRBJ1-2,13,NA,TRBV2,NA
TGTGCCAGTAGCGTTACTAGTATGGGAGATACGCAGTATTTT,CASSVTSMGDTQYF,TRBJ2-3,14,NA,TRBV19,NA
TGTGCCAGCAGCTCACTGACAGGGAGACGTGAGCAGTTCTTC,CASSSLTGRREQFF,TRBJ2-1,14,NA,TRBV11-2,TRBD1
TGTGCCAGCAGCGTAGGGTCAGATAACACTGAAGCTTTCTTT,CASSVGSDNTEAFF,TRBJ1-1,14,NA,TRBV9,NA
TGTGCCAGCAGCCCCCGACAGGGGAGTAATGAAAAACTGTTTTTT,CASSPRQGSNEKLFF,TRBJ1-4,15,NA,TRBV9,TRBD1
TGTGCCAGCAGTAGGCTAGGGGGAACTGTAGGTACCGGGGAGCTGTTTTTT,CASSRLGGTVGTGELFF,TRBJ2-2,17,once,TRBV25-1,NA
TGTGCCAGCAGCCACGGGACAGCCTCTGGAAACACCATATATTTT,CASSHGTASGNTIYF,TRBJ1-3,15,NA,TRBV3-1/TRBV3-2,TRBD1
TGTGCCAGCAGTATACGGGATCTCCCCGGGGAGCTGTTTTTT,CASSIRDLPGELFF,TRBJ2-2,14,NA,TRBV2,NA
TGTGCCAGTGGAGGGGTCCAGCCCCAGCATTTT,CASGGVQPQHF,TRBJ1-5,11,NA,TRBV6-6,NA
TGTGCCAGCAGTGAAAAGGCGAGGCACATGAACACTGAAGCTTTCTTT,CASSEKARHMNTEAFF,TRBJ1-1,16,few,TRBV6-1,NA
TGTGCCAGCAGCCAAGGCCGCAGGGGGAAAGGGGCCAACGTCCTGACTTTC,CASSQGRRGKGANVLTF,TRBJ2-6,17,NA,TRBV14,TRBD1
TGCGCCAGCAGCACGGGAGGGGGCTCCTACAATGAGCAGTTCTTC,CASSTGGGSYNEQFF,TRBJ2-1,15,once,TRBV5-1,TRBD2
TGTGCCAGCAGCTTAAGACAGGCCCACTATGGCTACACCTTC,CASSLRQAHYGYTF,TRBJ1-2,14,NA,TRBV7-2,NA
TGCGCCAGCAGTCCCCAGGGGACAGAAGAGACCCAGTACTTC,CASSPQGTEETQYF,TRBJ2-5,14,NA,TRBV5-1,TRBD1
TGTGCCAGCAGCTTAGGGGGTGAAGGGACAGATACGCAGTATTTT,CASSLGGEGTDTQYF,TRBJ2-3,15,NA,TRBV5-4,NA
TGTGCCAGCAGTTACTTGGACGAGCAGTACTTC,CASSYLDEQYF,TRBJ2-7,11,NA,TRBV25-1,NA
TGTGCCAGTAGTATAGGAAGCGGGGGGATTTACAATGAGCAGTTCTTC,CASSIGSGGIYNEQFF,TRBJ2-1,16,few,TRBV19,TRBD2
TGTGCCAGCTCACCACCGGGGGCTAGGCTAGCGGGGTACAATGAGCAGTTCTTC,CASSPPGARLAGYNEQFF,TRBJ2-1,18,NA,TRBV18,TRBD2
TGCGCCAGCAGCTTGGCGTCTAGCGGGGCTGCCGGGGAGCTGTTTTTT,CASSLASSGAAGELFF,TRBJ2-2,16,NA,TRBV5-1,TRBD2
TGTGCCAGCAGTTCTGCCGGGACAGAACTGGGAAACACCATATATTTT,CASSSAGTELGNTIYF,TRBJ1-3,16,NA,TRBV28,TRBD1
TGTGCCACCAGCAGAGATTTAAACAGCATATTTTACACCTTC,CATSRDLNSIFYTF,TRBJ1-2,14,few,TRBV15,NA
TGTGCCAGCAGCGGACGGACAGCCCCTCAATATAGCAATCAGCCCCAGCATTTT,CASSGRTAPQYSNQPQHF,TRBJ1-5,18,NA,TRBV5-8,NA
TGTGCCAGCAGTTACGGGACAGGGGTTAGTAATGGCAATCAGCCCCAGCATTTT,CASSYGTGVSNGNQPQHF,TRBJ1-5,18,NA,TRBV6-7,TRBD1
TGTGCCAGCAGATGGACAGGGGGTGGCTACACCTTC,CASRWTGGGYTF,TRBJ1-2,12,NA,TRBV5-6,TRBD1
TGTGCCAGCAGCTCGACAGGGTCGGTGGGGACTGAAGCTTTCTTT,CASSSTGSVGTEAFF,TRBJ1-1,15,NA,TRBV7-2,TRBD1
TGTGCCAGCAGCTTCCGGGACAGGCTTACTGGCGAGCAGTACTTC,CASSFRDRLTGEQYF,TRBJ2-7,15,NA,TRBV5-6,TRBD1
TGTGCCAGCAGCCGCTGGAGGGGTCAGCCCCAGCATTTT,CASSRWRGQPQHF,TRBJ1-5,13,NA,TRBV7-3,NA
TGTGCCAGCAGTTCAATAGCGGGGGGGGAGCAGTTCTTC,CASSSIAGGEQFF,TRBJ2-1,13,once,TRBV6-4,TRBD2
TGCGCCAGCAGCCCTCAAACAGGGGGGAACAATGAAAAACTGTTTTTT,CASSPQTGGNNEKLFF,TRBJ1-4,16,NA,TRBV5-1,TRBD1
TGTGCCAGCACCTATTCGACAGGCGGGCAGTACTTC,CASTYSTGGQYF,TRBJ2-7,12,NA,TRBV2,NA
TGCGCCAGCAGCTTGGGCGGGGGGGCGCCCGGGGAGCTGTTTTTT,CASSLGGGAPGELFF,TRBJ2-2,15,NA,TRBV5-1,TRBD2
TGTGCCACCAGCTCCCCCTCCCGGGACAGGATCCATAGCAATCAGCCCCAGCATTTT,CATSSPSRDRIHSNQPQHF,TRBJ1-5,19,NA,TRBV24-1,TRBD1
TGCGCCAGCAGCCCACAGGGATTAGGAACTAATGAAAAACTGTTTTTT,CASSPQGLGTNEKLFF,TRBJ1-4,16,NA,TRBV5-1,NA
TGTGCCAGCAGCGTAGTCGGGGCTGAAGCTTTCTTT,CASSVVGAEAFF,TRBJ1-1,12,NA,TRBV9,NA